This is a list of T cell receptor beta chains from one sample in a study of T cell repertoires in cytomegalovirus infection. Via MiXCR, TCRdb re-called the reads, giving one row per CDR3 protein. This sample yields roughly 720,000 distinct CDR3 sequences, of which less than 40% are seen a single time; roughly 2.9% belongs to the top ten. The sequencing sample was made of PBMCs. Receptors were obtained from a human donor in good health (CMV status not recorded). Some clones in this sample may be carry-over from other donors' samples. CDR3s include the opening cysteine and the closing phenylalanine or tryptophan. D genes are given only for firm matches. Expanded clones are given a class, and other clones once, few, many or no size at all.

j_call: TRBJ1-6
d_call: .
v_call: TRBV12-3/TRBV12-4
clone_size: many
cdr3_aa: CASSSGGMSPLHF
cdr3_nt: TGTGCCAGCAGTTCCGGGGGGATGTCACCCCTCCACTTT

j_call: TRBJ2-5
d_call: TRBD2
v_call: TRBV20-1
clone_size: once
cdr3_aa: CSVKWGGGVRETQYF
cdr3_nt: TGCAGTGTCAAGTGGGGCGGGGGGGTTCGAGAGACCCAGTACTTC

j_call: TRBJ1-5
d_call: .
v_call: TRBV7-9
clone_size: .
cdr3_aa: CASSLADAPSPRRQPQHF
cdr3_nt: TGTGCCAGCAGCTTAGCCGACGCACCATCCCCTCGGCGCCAGCCCCAGCATTTT

j_call: TRBJ2-1
d_call: .
v_call: TRBV25-1
clone_size: .
cdr3_aa: CASSEYHTDSSNEQFF
cdr3_nt: TGTGCCAGCAGTGAATATCATACGGATTCCTCCAATGAGCAGTTCTTC

j_call: TRBJ2-2
d_call: TRBD2
v_call: TRBV7-9
clone_size: .
cdr3_aa: CASILSMTSGRAPNTGELFF
cdr3_nt: TGTGCCAGCATCCTCAGTATGACTAGCGGGAGGGCCCCAAACACCGGGGAGCTGTTTTTT

j_call: TRBJ1-2
d_call: .
v_call: TRBV20-1
clone_size: .
cdr3_aa: CSVGAQGYGYTF
cdr3_nt: TGCAGCGTTGGAGCCCAAGGCTATGGCTACACCTTC

j_call: TRBJ2-7
d_call: TRBD1
v_call: TRBV7-4
clone_size: few
cdr3_aa: CASSFNRDRDAEQYF
cdr3_nt: TGTGCCAGCAGCTTCAACCGGGACAGGGATGCCGAGCAGTACTTC

j_call: TRBJ1-6
d_call: .
v_call: TRBV20-1
clone_size: .
cdr3_aa: CSARKTGISPLHF
cdr3_nt: TGCAGTGCTAGAAAAACAGGGATTTCACCCCTCCACTTT

j_call: TRBJ1-2
d_call: TRBD1
v_call: TRBV19
clone_size: few
cdr3_aa: CASSNTGGLYGYTF
cdr3_nt: TGTGCCAGTAGTAATACAGGGGGACTTTATGGCTACACCTTC

j_call: TRBJ1-3
d_call: .
v_call: TRBV5-1
clone_size: few
cdr3_aa: CASSSRTSTGFGGNTIYF
cdr3_nt: TGCGCCAGCAGCTCCAGAACCTCTACAGGGTTCGGTGGAAACACCATATATTTT

j_call: TRBJ2-5
d_call: TRBD2
v_call: TRBV7-9
clone_size: many
cdr3_aa: CASSHLSGGEETQYF
cdr3_nt: TGTGCCAGCAGCCACCTCAGCGGGGGGGAAGAGACCCAGTACTTC

j_call: TRBJ2-5
d_call: .
v_call: TRBV28
clone_size: few
cdr3_aa: CASSLRGSGVQETQYF
cdr3_nt: TGTGCCAGCAGTTTACGAGGGTCGGGGGTTCAAGAGACCCAGTACTTC

j_call: TRBJ1-3
d_call: .
v_call: TRBV12-3/TRBV12-4
clone_size: few
cdr3_aa: CASSLGFPTFSGNTIYF
cdr3_nt: TGTGCCAGCAGCTTGGGTTTCCCTACATTTTCTGGAAACACCATATATTTT

j_call: TRBJ1-1
d_call: .
v_call: TRBV7-9
clone_size: .
cdr3_aa: CASRAYHGPIGAFF
cdr3_nt: TGTGCCAGCAGGGCTTATCACGGCCCAATTGGAGCTTTCTTT

j_call: TRBJ2-2
d_call: TRBD2
v_call: TRBV28
clone_size: .
cdr3_aa: CASSLRSGGAVNTGELFF
cdr3_nt: TGTGCCAGCAGTTTACGTAGCGGGGGGGCCGTGAACACCGGGGAGCTGTTTTTT

j_call: TRBJ2-7
d_call: TRBD2
v_call: TRBV20-1
clone_size: .
cdr3_aa: CSAGASGSYEQYF
cdr3_nt: TGCAGTGCAGGGGCTAGCGGATCCTACGAGCAGTACTTC

j_call: TRBJ2-3
d_call: .
v_call: TRBV27
clone_size: .
cdr3_aa: CASTPSPGGDTQYF
cdr3_nt: TGTGCCAGCACCCCAAGCCCAGGGGGGGATACGCAGTATTTT

j_call: TRBJ1-5
d_call: .
v_call: TRBV20-1
clone_size: .
cdr3_aa: CSASVPGGLLASNQPQHF
cdr3_nt: TGCAGTGCTAGTGTCCCAGGTGGCCTGCTGGCGAGCAATCAGCCCCAGCATTTT

j_call: TRBJ1-5
d_call: .
v_call: TRBV12-3/TRBV12-4
clone_size: many
cdr3_aa: CASSFSIGGYQPQHF
cdr3_nt: TGTGCCAGCAGTTTTTCGATAGGGGGTTATCAGCCCCAGCATTTT

j_call: TRBJ1-4
d_call: .
v_call: TRBV7-2
clone_size: many
cdr3_aa: CASSLGVATNEKLFF
cdr3_nt: TGTGCCAGCAGCTTAGGAGTTGCAACTAATGAAAAACTGTTTTTT

j_call: TRBJ1-6
d_call: .
v_call: TRBV20-1
clone_size: .
cdr3_aa: CSASFRGYSPLHF
cdr3_nt: TGCAGTGCTAGTTTCAGGGGTTATTCACCCCTCCACTTT

j_call: TRBJ2-1
d_call: TRBD1
v_call: TRBV20-1
clone_size: .
cdr3_aa: CSASKPGQYNEQFF
cdr3_nt: TGCAGTGCGAGTAAACCGGGACAGTACAATGAGCAGTTCTTC

j_call: TRBJ2-5
d_call: .
v_call: TRBV7-2
clone_size: few
cdr3_aa: CASSWVGGAQETQYF
cdr3_nt: TGTGCCAGCAGCTGGGTTGGGGGGGCCCAAGAGACCCAGTACTTC

j_call: TRBJ1-2
d_call: .
v_call: TRBV20-1
clone_size: .
cdr3_aa: CSARVLREGLYGYTF
cdr3_nt: TGCAGTGCTAGGGTTCTTCGGGAGGGCCTCTATGGCTACACCTTC

j_call: TRBJ2-5
d_call: TRBD2
v_call: TRBV19
clone_size: .
cdr3_aa: CATKAGSPQETQYF
cdr3_nt: TGTGCCACGAAAGCGGGAAGCCCCCAAGAGACCCAGTACTTC

j_call: TRBJ2-1
d_call: .
v_call: TRBV7-6
clone_size: .
cdr3_aa: CASSLTPGAVSSYNEQFF
cdr3_nt: TGTGCCAGCAGCCTGACCCCGGGGGCGGTTAGCTCCTACAATGAGCAGTTCTTC

j_call: TRBJ1-1
d_call: .
v_call: TRBV3-1
clone_size: .
cdr3_aa: CASSQDPGREAFF
cdr3_nt: TGTGCCAGCAGCCAAGATCCGGGGCGTGAAGCTTTCTTT